Below are 30 T cell receptor beta chains sequenced from a single sample in a study of T cell changes during pregnancy in multiple sclerosis. Repertoires were generated with immunoSEQ multiplex PCR, while TCRdb's copy carries only in-frame clones and drops some. The sample carries about 100,000 clones, approximately 92% recorded once. The input for sequencing was peripheral blood, taken after pregnancy. The receptors stem from a female donor with multiple sclerosis, enrolled in a pregnancy study.

This chain links TRBV2 with TRBJ1-2; 8 bases agree with TRBD1. After removal of 3 bases from V and 7 bases from J, the junction contained 4 bases not matched to a gene. In germline, CDR1 is SNHLY, CDR2 FYNNEI. The CDR3 runs to 13 residues. CDR3: CASSDRGPGGYTF. The CDR3 bases are TGTGCCAGCAGTGACAGGGGGCCTGGTGGCTACACCTTC. Complete variable domain (other parts from reference TRBV2 and TRBJ1-2): EPEVTQTPSHQVTQMGQEVILRCVPISNHLYFYWYRQILGQKVEFLVSFYNNEISEKSEIFDDQFSVERPDGSNFTLKIRSTKLEDSAMYFCASSDRGPGGYTFGSGTRLTVV.

The V call is TRBV6-4, the J call TRBJ1-2; 11 positions agree with TRBD1. Trimming removed 6 bases from V and 8 bases from J; junction bases left unmatched: 5. The CDR3 spans 13 residues. In germline, CDR1 is MRHNA, CDR2 SNTAGT. The CDR3 loop reads CASRRTGGRGYTF. CDR3 in DNA: TGTGCCAGCAGAAGGACAGGGGGCAGAGGCTACACCTTC.

The CDR3 protein is CASSSTTGVDYGYTF. DNA of the CDR3: TGTGCCAGCAGTTCCACAACAGGGGTCGACTATGGCTACACCTTC. V usage is TRBV27 and J usage is TRBJ1-2, with 7 nucleotides matching TRBD1. Germline CDR1 reads MNHEY; CDR2 reads SMNVEV (reference sequence). The V segment lost 4 bases and the J segment 3 bases; nucleotides outside the gene matches: 8. The CDR3 length is 15 residues.

In this sample, this clone turned up a few times. V gene TRBV27 combines with J gene TRBJ2-1; D gene ambiguous. Trimming took 5 bases from V and 5 from J, leaving 10 bases between them. The CDR3 covers 13 residues. CDR1 is MNHEY, CDR2 SMNVEV, per germline (reference sequence). Written as DNA, the CDR3 is TGTGCCAGCAGTCTCCGTGGGCACAATGAGCAGTTCTTC. It translates to CASSLRGHNEQFF.

The CDR3 region is CASSEDRAEQPQHF. Written as DNA, the CDR3 is TGTGCCAGCAGTGAGGACAGGGCTGAACAGCCCCAGCATTTT. J is TRBJ1-5 and V is TRBV2, with 8 nucleotides matching TRBD1. Germline values: CDR1 SNHLY, CDR2 FYNNEI. V dropped 3 bases and J dropped 7; count of bases not matched to a gene: 5. The CDR3 runs to 14 residues.

V gene TRBV19 combines with J gene TRBJ2-2; 9 bases agree with TRBD1. The CDR3 spans 15 residues. J was trimmed by 3 bases and V by 8 bases; bases with no gene match: 7. Germline V gene data show CDR1 as LNHDA and CDR2 as SQIVND (reference sequence). This CDR3 reads CASDPGQGDTGELFF. The CDR3 nucleotides read TGTGCCAGTGACCCGGGACAGGGAGACACCGGGGAGCTGTTTTTT.

The CDR3 sequence: CASSFGAGPTQYF. The CDR3 DNA reads TGTGCCAGCAGTTTCGGGGCGGGGCCTACCCAGTACTTC. This rearrangement joins TRBV27 to TRBJ2-5; D is perhaps TRBD2 (6 bases). This CDR3 contains 13 residues. V gave up 3 bases and J gave up 8 bases, with 13 bases separating them. Germline V gene lookup returns CDR1 MNHEY and CDR2 SMNVEV (reference sequence).

The chain joins TRBV18 to TRBJ1-2; D is ambiguous. Trimming shortened V by 3 bases and J by 6 bases, and 5 bases separated the two germline ends. The CDR3 runs to 11 residues. The V gene's germline CDR1 is KGHSH and CDR2 LQKENI. The DNA for the CDR3 is TGTGCCAGCTCACCGGAGGATGGCTACACCTTC. Translation: CASSPEDGYTF.

V is TRBV6-1 and J is TRBJ1-4, with 10 bases identical to TRBD1. With 1 base clipped from V and 7 bases from J, the junction kept 0 bases outside the gene matches. The CDR3 consists of 14 residues. Per germline, CDR1 MNHNS and CDR2 SASEGT. DNA for the CDR3: TGTGCCAGCAGTGAAGGACAGGGGGCTGAAAAACTGTTTTTT. It translates to CASSEGQGAEKLFF.

The rearrangement links TRBV7-3 to TRBJ1-1; no clear D gene. V was pared by 3 bases and J by 5 bases, with 10 bases between. CDR3 size: 13 residues. Germline CDR1 SGHTA, CDR2 FQGTGA. This chain's CDR3 is CASSFERTTEAFF. The CDR3 region has the DNA TGTGCCAGCAGCTTTGAAAGGACTACTGAAGCTTTCTTT. Complete variable domain (other parts from reference TRBV7-3 and TRBJ1-1): GAGVSQTPSNKVTEKGKYVELRCDPISGHTALYWYRQSLGQGPEFLIYFQGTGAADDSGLPNDRFFAVRPEGSVSTLKIQRTERGDSAVYLCASSFERTTEAFFGQGTRLTVV.

This clone was recorded once. The chain's CDR3 is CASSLDSGDYGYTF. CDR3 DNA: TGTGCCAGCAGCTTAGATTCGGGGGACTATGGCTACACCTTC. V usage is TRBV7-2 and J usage is TRBJ1-2, with D perhaps matching TRBD1 (5 bases). Looked up from germline, CDR1 is SGHTA and CDR2 is FQGNSA. V was shortened by 1 base and J by 3 bases, with 9 bases between the two germline ends. The CDR3 sequence is 14 residues long.

V gene TRBV6-1 combines with J gene TRBJ2-3, with TRBD2 matching over 7 bases. The V and J ends lost 4 bases and 6 bases, in that order; junction bases with no gene match: 10. Germline V gene sequence: CDR1 MNHNS, CDR2 SASEGT. The CDR3 length is 15 residues. This CDR3 is CASSGVAGSHDTQYF. CDR3 nucleotides: TGTGCCAGCAGTGGGGTAGCGGGTAGCCACGATACGCAGTATTTT.

The rearrangement joins TRBV6-4 to TRBJ2-3; weak D call: TRBD2 (5 bases). V was shortened by 6 bases and J by 0 bases, with 10 bases between the two germline ends. The CDR3 loop spans 14 amino acids. Germline V CDR1 and CDR2: MRHNA, SNTAGT. The CDR3 DNA sequence: TGTGCCAGCAGGAGCGGTGCTAGCACAGATACGCAGTATTTT. It codes for CASRSGASTDTQYF.

The chain employs TRBV6-1 and TRBJ1-3; perhaps TRBD1 as D (6 bases). V was trimmed by 4 bases and J by 4 bases, leaving 11 bases between them. CDR1 MNHNS and CDR2 SASEGT come from the germline V gene. CDR3 size: 14 residues. CDR3 amino acids: CASSAGGTGNTIYF. For the CDR3, the DNA is TGTGCCAGCAGTGCGGGGGGCACGGGAAACACCATATATTTT.

J is TRBJ2-7 and V is TRBV18; 8 bases are a match to TRBD1. V shed 4 bases and J 4 bases; nucleotides not matched to a gene: 6. In germline, CDR1 is KGHSH, CDR2 LQKENI. This CDR3 has 14 residues. The CDR3 region has the DNA TGTGCCAGCTCACTCCAGGGGGCTGTTTACGAGCAGTACTTC. Residues: CASSLQGAVYEQYF.

This clone has just a few counts. The DNA for the CDR3 is TGTGCCAGTAGTATAGCTCTCGGAGGAAATTATAATGAGCAGTTCTTC. It specifies CASSIALGGNYNEQFF. The J gene is TRBJ2-1, the V gene TRBV19; D may be TRBD2 (5 bases). V shed 1 base and J shed 7 bases, with 17 bases lying between them. CDR3 length equals 16 residues. Germline loops: CDR1 LNHDA, CDR2 SQIVND (reference sequence). The full variable domain, with the rest looked up from reference TRBV19 and TRBJ2-1, is DGGITQSPKYLFRKEGQNVTLSCEQNLNHDAMYWYRQDPGQGLRLIYYSQIVNDFQKGDIAEGYSVSREKKESFPLTVTSAQKNPTAFYLCASSIALGGNYNEQFFGPGTRLTVL.

V is TRBV27 and J is TRBJ1-3, with a tentative D call TRBD1 (5 bases). This CDR3 is built from 14 residues. Germline V gene lookup returns CDR1 MNHEY and CDR2 SMNVEV (reference sequence). Trimming took off 3 bases at V and 0 bases at J, with 6 bases between the two ends. The CDR3 sequence: CASSFDSSGNTIYF. The CDR3 DNA sequence: TGTGCCAGCAGTTTTGACAGCTCTGGAAACACCATATATTTT.

The chain recombines TRBV7-2 with TRBJ1-2; TRBD1 matches at 8 bases. Germline values: CDR1 SGHTA, CDR2 FQGNSA. This CDR3 contains 14 residues. V lost 1 base and J lost 5; bases outside the gene matches: 3. CDR3: CASSLDWTGYGYTF. In nucleotides, the CDR3 is TGTGCCAGCAGCTTAGACTGGACAGGGTATGGCTACACCTTC.

The chain employs TRBV14 and TRBJ2-7; 9 bases fit TRBD2. V lost 3 bases to trimming and J lost 6 bases; unmatched junction nucleotides: 6. CDR1 is SGHDN and CDR2 is FVKESK in the germline V gene. CDR3 size: 14 residues. CDR3 DNA sequence: TGTGCCAGCAGCCAGGCGGGAGGGCCTGCCGAGCAGTACTTC. It encodes CASSQAGGPAEQYF.

The chain couples TRBV19 to TRBJ1-1; no definite D call. V was clipped by 6 bases and J by 2 bases, with 10 bases between them. Germline values: CDR1 LNHDA, CDR2 SQIVND (reference sequence). The CDR3 length is 13 residues. In DNA, the CDR3 is TGTGCCAGTAGACCCGGAGTTAACACTGAAGCTTTCTTT. Translated: CASRPGVNTEAFF. The entire variable domain, with the rest obtained from reference TRBV19 and TRBJ1-1, is as follows: DGGITQSPKYLFRKEGQNVTLSCEQNLNHDAMYWYRQDPGQGLRLIYYSQIVNDFQKGDIAEGYSVSREKKESFPLTVTSAQKNPTAFYLCASRPGVNTEAFFGQGTRLTVV.

The chain employs TRBV5-1 and TRBJ1-1; a possible D gene is TRBD1 (5 bases). The CDR3 length is 15 residues. V was cut by 1 base and J by 4 bases, with 14 bases left in between. Germline loops: CDR1 SGHRS, CDR2 YFSETQ. The CDR3 reads CASSLIGVGGTEAFF. The CDR3 DNA follows: TGCGCCAGCAGCTTGATCGGGGTGGGGGGCACTGAAGCTTTCTTT.

The V call is TRBV7-2, the J call TRBJ1-1; D perhaps matches TRBD1 (5 bases). The CDR3 runs 14 residues. Trimming stripped 1 base from V and 4 bases from J, with 10 bases between. The germline V gene encodes CDR1 SGHTA and CDR2 FQGNSA. Here the CDR3 reads CASSLDRGITEAFF. The CDR3 nucleotides are TGTGCCAGCAGCTTAGATCGGGGGATCACTGAAGCTTTCTTT.

The genes are TRBV4-3 and TRBJ1-1; D is uncertain. The CDR3 runs 14 residues. Germline lookup yields CDR1 LGHNA and CDR2 YSLEER. Trimming stripped 4 bases from V and 1 base from J, with 10 bases between. The CDR3 is CASSRLTGNTEAFF. The CDR3 DNA is TGCGCCAGCAGCCGTTTGACTGGGAACACTGAAGCTTTCTTT.

This clone has more than one count but fewer than ten. CDR3 nucleotides: TGTGCCAGCAGCCAAGGGGGGGAGGCCGGGGAGCTGTTTTTT. Protein sequence: CASSQGGEAGELFF. The chain employs TRBV4-2 and TRBJ2-2, with D perhaps matching TRBD2 (6 bases). The CDR3 has 14 residues. Germline assignment: CDR1 LGHNA and CDR2 YNFKEQ. Trimming shortened V by 1 base and J by 6 bases, and 9 bases separated the two germline ends.

This chain connects TRBV5-1 to TRBJ2-2, with no clear D. CDR1 and CDR2 (germline): SGHRS, YFSETQ. The CDR3 has 14 amino acids. Between the trimmed V and J ends, which lost 4 bases and 0 bases, there was a span of 7 bases. CDR3 sequence reads: CASSVQTNTGELFF. The DNA of the CDR3 is TGCGCCAGCAGCGTCCAGACGAACACCGGGGAGCTGTTTTTT. The full variable domain, its missing parts supplied by reference TRBV5-1 and TRBJ2-2, is KAGVTQTPRYLIKTRGQQVTLSCSPISGHRSVSWYQQTPGQGLQFLFEYFSETQRNKGNFPGRFSGRQFSNSRSEMNVSTLELGDSALYLCASSVQTNTGELFFGEGSRLTVL.

The chain uses TRBV7-2 and TRBJ2-2, with 8 bases fitting TRBD2. CDR3 length: 15 amino acids. Germline-derived CDR1 and CDR2 are SGHTA and FQGNSA. Trimming took 5 bases from V and 6 from J; bases not matched to a gene: 8. The DNA of the CDR3 is TGTGCCAGCAGCCCTTTGAGCGGGAGCGCCGGGGAGCTGTTTTTT. This codes for CASSPLSGSAGELFF.

The genes are TRBV9 and TRBJ1-4; TRBD1 is a possible D gene (6 bases). CDR3 length equals 15 residues. CDR1 is SGDLS and CDR2 is YYNGEE in the germline V gene. V was shortened by 0 bases and J by 3 bases, with 9 bases between the two germline ends. The CDR3: CASSVVGASNEKLFF. The CDR3 DNA is TGTGCCAGCAGCGTAGTGGGGGCATCTAATGAAAAACTGTTTTTT. The whole variable domain, filled in from reference TRBV9 and TRBJ1-4, reads DSGVTQTPKHLITATGQRVTLRCSPRSGDLSVYWYQQSLDQGLQFLIQYYNGEERAKGNILERFSAQQFPDLHSELNLSSLELGDSALYFCASSVVGASNEKLFFGSGTQLSVL.

The CDR3 protein is CASSVPTSGSSTDTQYF. The CDR3 bases are TGCGCCAGCAGCGTCCCGACTAGCGGGTCTAGCACAGATACGCAGTATTTT. V usage is TRBV4-1 and J usage is TRBJ2-3, with TRBD2 matching 10 bases. The CDR3 is 17 residues long. J gave up 0 bases and V 5 bases, and 8 bases lay outside the gene matches. The germline V gene encodes CDR1 MGHRA and CDR2 YSYEKL.

The rearrangement links TRBV13 to TRBJ1-1, with D uncertain. The CDR3 sequence is 16 residues long. The V gene's germline CDR1 is PRHDT and CDR2 FYEKMQ (reference sequence). Trimming left V 5 bases short and J 5 bases short, with 21 bases between. The CDR3 spells CASSSRRIEGLTEAFF. DNA of the CDR3: TGTGCCAGCAGCAGCCGACGAATAGAGGGCTTGACTGAAGCTTTCTTT.

The count of this clone is one. The rearrangement links TRBV6-1 to TRBJ1-3; D is possibly TRBD1 (6 bases). V was trimmed by 6 bases and J by 0 bases, leaving 12 bases between them. Germline V CDR1 and CDR2: MNHNS, SASEGT. The CDR3 is 15 residues long. The CDR3 protein is CASSRDTNSGNTIYF. DNA for the CDR3: TGTGCCAGCAGCCGGGACACCAACTCTGGAAACACCATATATTTT.